One and the same sample provided the 19 T cell receptor beta chains below, sequenced in a study of T cell repertoires in cytomegalovirus infection. TCRdb re-called the reads through MiXCR, storing one row per CDR3 protein. The table includes 200,000 to 300,000 distinct CDR3 sequences, around 15% detected once. Input material: PBMCs. These receptor sequences come from a human donor in good health (CMV status not recorded). Some clones in this sample may be carry-over from other donors' samples.

This clonotype was counted a few times. The gene calls are TRBV5-1 and TRBJ2-1; D may correspond to TRBD1 or TRBD2 (6 bases each). V lost 0 bases and J 9 bases, leaving 22 bases between the germline ends. This CDR3 region has 17 residues. Germline CDR1 and CDR2: SGHRS and YFSETQ. CDR3 coding DNA: TGCGCCAGCAGCTTGGTCCCCCTAGCGAACGGGGGCGGTGAGCAGTTCTTC. Translating it yields CASSLVPLANGGGEQFF.

The chain combines TRBV5-5 with TRBJ2-3, with a weak D call TRBD2 (6 bases). The length of the CDR3 is 14 residues. The germline V gene encodes CDR1 SGHKS and CDR2 YYEKEE (reference sequence). The V gene lost 4 bases and the J gene lost 12 bases, with 21 bases spanning the gap. The CDR3 sequence: CASSVLASGGAQYF. The CDR3 DNA sequence: TGTGCCAGCAGCGTACTAGCCTCCGGGGGAGCACAGTATTTT.

CDR3 amino acids: CASSLGVLNGGDTQYF. The DNA of the CDR3 is TGTGCCAGCAGCTTAGGGGTCTTGAATGGAGGAGATACGCAGTATTTT. The chain carries TRBV7-2 and TRBJ2-3; the D gene is possibly TRBD2 (5 bases). The germline gives CDR1 SGHTA, CDR2 FQGNSA. V was cut by 1 base and J by 5 bases, with 16 bases left in between. The CDR3 loop spans 16 amino acids.

This clonotype was observed a few times. J is TRBJ2-7 and V is TRBV6-2 or TRBV6-3; TRBD2 might be the D (5 bases). The CDR3 loop spans 14 amino acids. Germline lookup yields CDR1 MNHEY and CDR2 SVGEGT. Between the trimmed V and J ends, which lost 5 bases and 5 bases, there was a span of 16 bases. The CDR3 nucleotides are TGTGCCAGCAGTGCGGGCCTGACCCCCAACGAGCAGTACTTC. It translates to CASSAGLTPNEQYF.

The chain employs TRBV15 and TRBJ1-2; a possible D gene is TRBD1 (5 bases). This CDR3 is 15 amino acids long. CDR1 is LNHNV, CDR2 YYDKDF, per germline (reference sequence). The ends were cut back, 0 bases at V and 4 bases at J, with 12 bases in the middle. CDR3 residues: CATSRDISGGYGYTF. In DNA, the CDR3 is TGTGCCACCAGCAGAGATATTAGCGGGGGCTATGGCTACACCTTC.

The chain joins TRBV20-1 to TRBJ1-1, with TRBD1 matching 8 bases. CDR1 is DFQATT, CDR2 SNEGSKA, per germline (reference sequence). With V trimmed by 6 bases and J by 5 bases, 8 bases remained unmatched. The CDR3 is made up of 13 amino acids. The CDR3 region is CSATGQAITEAFF. The CDR3 nucleotides are TGCAGTGCAACGGGACAGGCGATTACTGAAGCTTTCTTT.

The gene calls are TRBV6-5 and TRBJ1-1; D unresolved. CDR1 MNHEY and CDR2 SVGAGI come from the germline V gene. Trimming stripped 6 bases from V and 4 bases from J, with 9 bases between. CDR3 length: 12 residues. CDR3 sequence reads: CASSAGPTEAFF. For the CDR3, the DNA is TGTGCCAGCAGCGCCGGCCCCACTGAAGCTTTCTTT.

This clonotype was seen repeatedly, ten times or more. The V and J genes are TRBV4-2 and TRBJ2-1; no firm D call. Germline V gene data show CDR1 as LGHNA and CDR2 as YNFKEQ. Deletions cut 0 bases from V and 9 bases from J, with 12 bases between. This CDR3 region has 14 residues. The CDR3 reads CASSQEGRVGEQFF. The CDR3 nucleotides are TGTGCCAGCAGCCAAGAAGGTAGGGTCGGTGAGCAGTTCTTC.

The sample holds a few counts of this clonotype. The genes are TRBV10-3 and TRBJ1-6; 8 bases fit TRBD1. This CDR3 is built from 14 residues. V was pared by 7 bases and J by 5 bases, with 4 bases of the junction left unmatched. CDR1 ENHRY and CDR2 SYGVKD come from the germline V gene. The CDR3 region is CAIKPGQDNSPLHF. The CDR3, as DNA: TGTGCCATCAAACCGGGACAGGATAATTCACCCCTCCACTTT.

This clonotype showed up many times. This sequence joins TRBV7-2 and TRBJ1-5, with D unresolved. The CDR3 contains 13 residues. The germline V gene encodes CDR1 SGHTA and CDR2 FQGNSA. Between the trimmed V and J ends, which lost 3 bases and 2 bases, there was a span of 5 bases. CDR3 bases: TGTGCCAGCAGCTTGCCCGGCAATCAGCCCCAGCATTTT. The encoded protein is CASSLPGNQPQHF.

The chain links TRBV3-1 to TRBJ1-1; unclear D gene. This CDR3 is built from 13 residues. Trimming cost V 1 base and J 6 bases, with 9 bases left between them. The germline V gene has CDR1 LGHDT and CDR2 YNNKEL (reference sequence). The CDR3 spells CASSQAKTAEAFF. Written as DNA, the CDR3 is TGTGCCAGCAGCCAAGCGAAAACTGCTGAAGCTTTCTTT.

This clonotype was seen repeatedly, ten times or more. The chain couples TRBV7-2 to TRBJ1-1; TRBD1 agrees at 8 bases. Per the germline V gene, CDR1 is SGHTA and CDR2 is FQGNSA. J was trimmed by 6 bases and V by 5 bases; bases with no gene match: 20. This CDR3 is 18 amino acids long. The CDR3 spells CASSHLPPGQGHVSEAFF. As DNA, the CDR3 is TGTGCCAGCAGCCACCTACCCCCCGGACAGGGACATGTGTCTGAAGCTTTCTTT.

This clonotype was observed a handful of times. The V call is TRBV7-3, the J call TRBJ2-2; either TRBD1 or TRBD2 may fit D (5 bases each). The V end lost 5 bases, the J end lost 4 bases, and 14 bases lay between the germline ends. Germline V gene lookup returns CDR1 SGHTA and CDR2 FQGTGA. This CDR3 has 15 amino acids. The CDR3 DNA follows: TGTGCCAGCAGCAATCGCGCTGGGGGCACCGGGGAGCTGTTTTTT. Residues: CASSNRAGGTGELFF.

The chain combines TRBV3-1 with TRBJ2-1; TRBD2 aligns across 7 bases. The V gene's germline CDR1 is LGHDT and CDR2 YNNKEL (reference sequence). The CDR3 is made up of 17 amino acids. The junction had 16 bases not matched to a gene; V was cut back by 3 bases and J by 8 bases. The CDR3 DNA is TGTGCCAGCAGCCAGGGGTTGGGGGGAGGGCCCTTCGATGAGCAGTTCTTC. Translation: CASSQGLGGGPFDEQFF.

This chain connects TRBV7-2 to TRBJ1-6, with 9 positions matching TRBD1. The junction had 18 bases not matched to a gene; V was cut back by 6 bases and J by 6 bases. The CDR3 spans 19 residues. CDR1 and CDR2 from the germline V gene are SGHTA and FQGNSA. For the CDR3, the DNA is TGTGCCAGCAGTTTGGTGACCGGGACAGGGTCCGTGGGTAATTCACCCCTCCACTTT. Its translation is CASSLVTGTGSVGNSPLHF.

This clonotype showed up many times. The rearrangement uses TRBV7-6 and TRBJ1-2; D is unresolved. CDR1 is SGHVS, CDR2 FNYEAQ, per germline. Between the trimmed V and J ends, which lost 1 base and 5 bases, there was a span of 20 bases. The CDR3 has 17 amino acids. In DNA, the CDR3 is TGTGCCAGCAGCTTAGGGTCAGCAGTAGGGCTTACTTATGGCTACACCTTC. As protein: CASSLGSAVGLTYGYTF.

On this clonotype: This may stem from a read error, because a much larger clone lies one nucleotide away. The rearrangement joins TRBV7-3 to TRBJ2-2; 8 nucleotides align to TRBD1. CDR1 and CDR2 (germline): SGHTA, FQGTGA. The CDR3 loop spans 19 amino acids. The CDR3 is CASSLMAFRTGSNTGDLFF. Here the CDR3 DNA reads TGTGCCAGCAGCTTAATGGCCTTCCGGACAGGGAGCAACACCGGGGATCTGTTTTTT.

This clonotype was observed many times. The chain employs TRBV11-3 and TRBJ2-1, with TRBD2 matching over 8 bases. Losses at the gene ends were 5 bases for V and 10 bases for J; bases not matched to a gene: 13. This CDR3 has 15 residues. CDR1 is SGHNT, CDR2 YENEEA, per germline. The CDR3 here is CASSRRTSGGGEQFF. The CDR3 nucleotides read TGTGCCAGCAGCCGTCGCACTAGCGGAGGGGGGGAGCAGTTCTTC.

This clonotype has only one observation. This chain connects TRBV5-4 to TRBJ1-6; D is undetermined. Deletions cut 0 bases from V and 8 bases from J, with 12 bases between. The CDR3 consists of 15 residues. CDR1 is SGHNT and CDR2 is YYREEE in the germline V gene (reference sequence). The CDR3 spells CASSLAAAPDSPLHF. The CDR3 DNA sequence: TGTGCCAGCAGCTTGGCCGCGGCCCCAGATTCACCCCTCCACTTT.